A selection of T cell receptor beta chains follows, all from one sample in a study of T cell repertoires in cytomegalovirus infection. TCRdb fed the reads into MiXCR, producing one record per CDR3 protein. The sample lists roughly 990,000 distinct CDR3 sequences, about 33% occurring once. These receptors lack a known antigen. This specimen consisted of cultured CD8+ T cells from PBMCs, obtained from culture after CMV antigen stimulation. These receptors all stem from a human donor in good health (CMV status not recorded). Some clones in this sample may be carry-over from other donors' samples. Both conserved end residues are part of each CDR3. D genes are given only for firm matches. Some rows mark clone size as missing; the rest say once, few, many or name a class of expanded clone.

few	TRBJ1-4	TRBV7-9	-	TGTGCCAGCAGCCCCATCGGGGACCTTAATGAAAAACTGTTTTTT	CASSPIGDLNEKLFF
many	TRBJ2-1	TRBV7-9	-	TGTGCCATTCACCACTACCGGGACTCATTCTACAATGAGCAGTTCTTC	CAIHHYRDSFYNEQFF
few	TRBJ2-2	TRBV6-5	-	TGTGCCAGCAGTTACTCTATAGCGAACACCGGGGAGCTGTTTTTT	CASSYSIANTGELFF
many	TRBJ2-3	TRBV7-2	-	TGTGCCAGCAGCTTAGGGGGAATAGATACGCAGTATTTT	CASSLGGIDTQYF
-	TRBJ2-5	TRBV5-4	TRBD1	TGTGCCAGCAGCGCCGGGGACAGGGGAGGACAAGAGACCCAGTACTTC	CASSAGDRGGQETQYF
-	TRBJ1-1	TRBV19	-	TGTGCCAGTAGTATACCGGGACCCCCCGCTTTCTTT	CASSIPGPPAFF
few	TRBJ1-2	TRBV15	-	TGTGCCACCAGCAGAGATCCGACGGCCAGGGGCCGGTATGGCTACACCTTC	CATSRDPTARGRYGYTF
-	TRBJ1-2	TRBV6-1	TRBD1	TGTGCCAGCGGGACAGGGAATAGCTACACCTTC	CASGTGNSYTF
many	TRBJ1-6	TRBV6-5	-	TGTGCCAGCAGTTATAGAGGGGCCAGGCTTTCACCCCTCCACTTT	CASSYRGARLSPLHF
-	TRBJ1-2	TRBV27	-	TGTGCCAGCAGTTCACAAGGACTCAGGCATGGCTACACCTTC	CASSSQGLRHGYTF
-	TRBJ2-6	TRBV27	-	TGTGCCAGCAGTTTATTGGTTGGGGCCAACGTCCTGACTTTC	CASSLLVGANVLTF
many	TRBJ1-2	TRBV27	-	TGTGCCAGCAGTTTATCTCCCGGCAACTATGGCTACACCTTC	CASSLSPGNYGYTF
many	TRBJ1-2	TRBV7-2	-	TGTGCCAGCAGCCCTGGCGGCAGGACCGCTAACTATGGCTACACCTTC	CASSPGGRTANYGYTF
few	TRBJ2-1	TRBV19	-	TGTGCCAGTAGTATGGGGGACTTGGGGGTCTTC	CASSMGDLGVF
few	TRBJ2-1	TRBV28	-	TGTGCCAGCAGTTTCTCGGAGGGGCTTAACAATGAGCAGTTCTTC	CASSFSEGLNNEQFF
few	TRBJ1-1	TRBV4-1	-	TGCGCCAGCAGCCAAGTAATTAGAGGCGTGTTGAACACTGAAGCTTTCTTT	CASSQVIRGVLNTEAFF
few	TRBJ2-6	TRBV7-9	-	TGTGCCAGCAGCCTCAGCCAAACAGATACTGGGGCCAACGTCCTGACTTTC	CASSLSQTDTGANVLTF
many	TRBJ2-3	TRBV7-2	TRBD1	TGTGCCAGCAGCCCCCGGGACAGACCTAGCACAGATACGCAGTATTTT	CASSPRDRPSTDTQYF
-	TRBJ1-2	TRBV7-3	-	TGTGCCAGCAGCCCTTCCGGAAGGGGTGAAAACTATGGCTACACCTTC	CASSPSGRGENYGYTF
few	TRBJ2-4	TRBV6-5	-	TGTGCCAGCAGTTACAATCTCGGGACGGCTGACATTCAGTACTTC	CASSYNLGTADIQYF
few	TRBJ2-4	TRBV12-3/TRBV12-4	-	TGTGCCAGCAGTTGGATTGTGGGAGCAGGCAACGCCAAAAACATTCAGTACTTC	CASSWIVGAGNAKNIQYF
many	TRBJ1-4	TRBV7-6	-	TGTGCCAGCAGCTTAGTAGGGAGACTGTTTTTT	CASSLVGRLFF
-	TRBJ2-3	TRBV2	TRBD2	TGTGCCAGCAGTGAAGAGGGGAATAGCGGGTGGAGTACAGATACGCAGTATTTT	CASSEEGNSGWSTDTQYF
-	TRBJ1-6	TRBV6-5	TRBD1	TGTGCCAGCAGTCAGGGACAGGGGTTTAATTCACCCCTCCACTTT	CASSQGQGFNSPLHF
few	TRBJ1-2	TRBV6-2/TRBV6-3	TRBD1	TGTGCCAGCAGTTCGCCGGGACAGAATAACTATGGCTACACCTTC	CASSSPGQNNYGYTF
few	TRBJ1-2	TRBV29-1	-	TGCAGCGTTCCGACAGGTTATGATGGCTACACCTTC	CSVPTGYDGYTF
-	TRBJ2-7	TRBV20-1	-	TGCAGTGCTAGAGATCTGTCTCTGGAGCAGTACTTC	CSARDLSLEQYF
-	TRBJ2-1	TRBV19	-	TGTGCCAGTACTCGACATTTACAGTTCTTC	CASTRHLQFF
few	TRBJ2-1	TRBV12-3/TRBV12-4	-	TGTGCCAGCAGTTTTGGAGGGTTGGGTGAGCAGTTCTTC	CASSFGGLGEQFF
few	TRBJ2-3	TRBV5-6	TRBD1	TGTGCCAGCAGCAGCCGGGGACAGGGCGTCACAGATACGCAGTATTTT	CASSSRGQGVTDTQYF
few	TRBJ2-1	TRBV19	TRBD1	TGTGCCAGTAGTATACCGGGACAGGGGGAGGTGGAGTTATTCAATGAGCAGTTCTTC	CASSIPGQGEVELFNEQFF
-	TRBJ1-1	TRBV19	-	TGTGCCAGTAGTATAGGCAGCATTGAAGCTTTCTTT	CASSIGSIEAFF
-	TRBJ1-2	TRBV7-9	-	TGTGCCAGCAGCTCGGGCGACAGGAGCTTTGGCTACACCTTC	CASSSGDRSFGYTF
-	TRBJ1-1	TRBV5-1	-	TGCGCCAGCAGCTTGAGCGGGGGCAGCGCTGAAGCTTTCTTT	CASSLSGGSAEAFF
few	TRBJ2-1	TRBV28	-	TGTGCCAGCAGTGTCGGGACTCTTACCTACAATGAGCAGTTCTTC	CASSVGTLTYNEQFF
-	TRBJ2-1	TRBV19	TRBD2	TGTGCCAGACCGGGGGGATCCGATGAGCAGTTCTTC	CARPGGSDEQFF
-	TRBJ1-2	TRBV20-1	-	TGCAGTGCTCTCTCTGATGGCTACACCTTC	CSALSDGYTF
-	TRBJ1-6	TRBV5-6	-	TGTGCCAGCAGCTTGGCAGTGGCAGGGTATAATTCACCCCTCCACTTT	CASSLAVAGYNSPLHF
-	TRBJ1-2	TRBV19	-	TGTGCCAGTAGTATCCAGGGCCATGGCTACACCTTC	CASSIQGHGYTF
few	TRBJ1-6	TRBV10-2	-	TGCGCCAGCAGTGAGTCCGGGGGTCGACCCCTCCACTTT	CASSESGGRPLHF
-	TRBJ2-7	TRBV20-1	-	TGCAGTGCTAGATCCCGCGGGGACGCCTACGAGCAGTACTTC	CSARSRGDAYEQYF
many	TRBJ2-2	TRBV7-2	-	TGTGCCAGCAGCTTCTTATCCAACACCGGGGAGCTGTTTTTT	CASSFLSNTGELFF
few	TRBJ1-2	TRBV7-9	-	TGTGCCAGCAGCTTAGAACGCGGCTATGGCTACACCTTC	CASSLERGYGYTF
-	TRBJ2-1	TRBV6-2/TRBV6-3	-	TGTGCCAGCAGTTACTCCTCGAGAAATGAGCAGTTCTTC	CASSYSSRNEQFF
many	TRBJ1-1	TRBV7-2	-	TGTGCCAGCAGCTTACGGGACGGCACTGAAGCTTTCTTT	CASSLRDGTEAFF
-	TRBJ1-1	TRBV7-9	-	TGTGCCAGCAGCCCCTCGGTGAGGGGGGAGAGGGGACTAGGGACTGAAGCTTTCTTT	CASSPSVRGERGLGTEAFF
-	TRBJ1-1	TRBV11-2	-	TGTGCCAGCAGCTTAACCTCTCGGGGGAGGACTGAAGCTTTCTTT	CASSLTSRGRTEAFF
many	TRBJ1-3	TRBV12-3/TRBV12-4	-	TGTGCCAGCAGTTTAGAAAACTCTGGAAACACCATATATTTT	CASSLENSGNTIYF
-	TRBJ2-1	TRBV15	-	TGTGCCACCACAGACCGGGAGCGCTCCTACAATGAGCAGTTCTTC	CATTDRERSYNEQFF